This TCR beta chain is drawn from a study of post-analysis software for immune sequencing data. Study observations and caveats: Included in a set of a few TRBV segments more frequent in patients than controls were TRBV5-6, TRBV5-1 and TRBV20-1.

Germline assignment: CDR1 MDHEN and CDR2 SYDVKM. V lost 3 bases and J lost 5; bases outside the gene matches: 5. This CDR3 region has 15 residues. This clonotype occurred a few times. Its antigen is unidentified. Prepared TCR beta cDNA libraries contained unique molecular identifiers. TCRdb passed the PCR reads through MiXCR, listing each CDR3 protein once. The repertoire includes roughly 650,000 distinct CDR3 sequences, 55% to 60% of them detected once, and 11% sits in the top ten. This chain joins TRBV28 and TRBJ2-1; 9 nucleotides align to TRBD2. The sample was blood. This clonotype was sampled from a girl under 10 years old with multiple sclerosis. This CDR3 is CASSLGLARNNEQFF. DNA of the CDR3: TGTGCCAGCAGTTTGGGACTAGCTAGAAACAATGAGCAGTTCTTC.